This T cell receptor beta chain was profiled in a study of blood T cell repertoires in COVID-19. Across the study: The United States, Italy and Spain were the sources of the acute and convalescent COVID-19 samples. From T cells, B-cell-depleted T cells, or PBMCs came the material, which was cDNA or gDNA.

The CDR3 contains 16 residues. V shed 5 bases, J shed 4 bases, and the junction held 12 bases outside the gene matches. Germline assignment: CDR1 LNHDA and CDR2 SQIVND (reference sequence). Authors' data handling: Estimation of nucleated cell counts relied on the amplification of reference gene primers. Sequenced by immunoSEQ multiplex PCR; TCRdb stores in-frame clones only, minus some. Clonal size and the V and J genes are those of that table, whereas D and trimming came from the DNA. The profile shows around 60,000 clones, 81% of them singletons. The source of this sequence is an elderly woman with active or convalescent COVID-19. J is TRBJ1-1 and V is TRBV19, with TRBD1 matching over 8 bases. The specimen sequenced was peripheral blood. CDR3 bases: TGTGCCAGTAGTCGCACCCCAGGGGGCTTTGTCACTGAAGCTTTCTTT. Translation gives CASSRTPGGFVTEAFF.